Listed below are T cell receptor beta chains from one sample, sequenced in a study of blood T cell repertoires in COVID-19. Sequencing used immunoSEQ multiplex PCR; TCRdb keeps in-frame clones, though not all of them. Among approximately 250,000 clones listed, about 80% were seen once. The sample was peripheral blood. The receptors stem from a human donor in a cohort sampled during active COVID-19. Both conserved end residues are part of each CDR3. D genes are given only for firm matches. Rows may omit the clone size; those that give it use once, few, many or a size class.

>TRBD1|-|TRBV12-5|TRBJ1-1
TGTGCTAGTGGACCAGGGGGCACTGAAGCTTTCTTT
CASGPGGTEAFF
>-|-|TRBV4-1|TRBJ1-2
TGCGCCAGCAGCCAATCAACAGGGTCATATGGCTACACCTTC
CASSQSTGSYGYTF
>TRBD1|-|TRBV4-3|TRBJ1-6
TGCCCCAGCAGCCGACAGGGGGCCGATAATTCACCCCTCCACTTT
CPSSRQGADNSPLHF
>-|few|TRBV3-1/TRBV3-2|TRBJ1-2
TGTGCCAGCAGCCAAGGTTCGGGGGGCTACGGCTATGGCTACACCTTC
CASSQGSGGYGYGYTF
>TRBD1|-|TRBV18|TRBJ1-3
TGTGCCAGCTCAAACCGAGGGACAGCAGGAGACACCATATATTTT
CASSNRGTAGDTIYF
>TRBD2|-|TRBV27|TRBJ2-3
TGTGCCAGCAGTTTAAAGGCGACTAGCACGGGCACAGATACGCAGTATTTT
CASSLKATSTGTDTQYF
>TRBD1|-|TRBV11-3|TRBJ2-3
TGTGCCAGCAGCTCGGGACAGGATCCAACAGATACGCAGTATTTT
CASSSGQDPTDTQYF
>-|-|TRBV7-3|TRBJ2-7
TGTGCCAGCAGCCCCTCACTAGCCGATGGGGAGCAGTACTTC
CASSPSLADGEQYF
>-|-|TRBV5-1|TRBJ2-7
TGCGCCAGCAGCCTCGTTGGAAGGGGAAGGGGTTTGTACGAGCAGTACTTC
CASSLVGRGRGLYEQYF
>-|-|TRBV28|TRBJ1-2
TGTGCCAGCAGTTTTACTGGGCCCAATGGCTACACCTTC
CASSFTGPNGYTF
>-|few|TRBV29-1|TRBJ2-3
TGCAGCGTTGATCCGGCGGGGGCCAGCACAGATACGCAGTATTTT
CSVDPAGASTDTQYF
>TRBD1|-|TRBV7-8|TRBJ2-7
TGTGCCAGCAGCTTAGCGCGGGACAGGGGGCAGTACTTC
CASSLARDRGQYF
>-|-|TRBV9|TRBJ1-1
TGTGCCAGCAGCGTCGATCCGCAGGCGGGTGCCTTGCCGAACACTGAAGCTTTCTTT
CASSVDPQAGALPNTEAFF
>-|many|TRBV27|TRBJ2-7
TGTGCCAGCAGTGCCTCGACAGGACCATACGAGCAGTACTTC
CASSASTGPYEQYF
>TRBD2|-|TRBV28|TRBJ2-5
TGTGCCAGCAGTATGGGACTATTGGAGACCCAGTACTTC
CASSMGLLETQYF
>-|medium-sized|TRBV11-2|TRBJ2-5
TGTGCCAGCAGCCCCTCCAACGCCCCCGGAGAGACCCAGTACTTC
CASSPSNAPGETQYF
>TRBD1|-|TRBV5-1|TRBJ2-7
TGCGCCAGCAGCTTGATAGGGACAGGTCCCTACGAGCAGTACTTC
CASSLIGTGPYEQYF
>TRBD1|-|TRBV6-5|TRBJ1-1
TGTGCCAGCAGTCGTCAGACAGGGGTCACTGAAGCTTTCTTT
CASSRQTGVTEAFF
>-|-|TRBV7-9|TRBJ1-4
TGTGCCAGCAGCTTGAAGGGAGCAACTAATGAAAAACTGTTTTTT
CASSLKGATNEKLFF
>-|-|TRBV6-6|TRBJ1-2
TGTGCCAGCAGCAGACAGGAGAACTATGGCTACACCTTC
CASSRQENYGYTF
>-|-|TRBV28|TRBJ1-3
TGTGCCAGCAGCCTTCGGACAGTTAGCTCTGGAAACACCATATATTTT
CASSLRTVSSGNTIYF
>TRBD1|-|TRBV10-3|TRBJ1-2
TGTGCCATCAGAGGGGACAGGGCTTATGGCTACACCTTC
CAIRGDRAYGYTF
>-|-|TRBV16|TRBJ2-7
TGTGCCAGCAGCCCCAAACCTGGTATAGGAGGGAAGATGGGCCAACTACGCGAGCAGTACTTC
CASSPKPGIGGKMGQLREQYF
>-|-|TRBV2|TRBJ2-2
TGTGCCAGCAGTGAAGTTGTGGGGCGCACCGGGGAGCTGTTTTTT
CASSEVVGRTGELFF
>TRBD1|once|TRBV9|TRBJ1-4
TGTGCCAGCAGCCCCCTATGGGACAGGGGCGCAACTAATGAAAAACTGTTTTTT
CASSPLWDRGATNEKLFF
>-|-|TRBV14|TRBJ1-3
TGTGCCAGCAGCCAGTCGGGCTCTGGAAACACCATATATTTT
CASSQSGSGNTIYF
>-|once|TRBV5-1|TRBJ1-1
TGCGCCAGCAGCTTGGTACGCGGGAACACTGAAGCTTTCTTT
CASSLVRGNTEAFF
>-|-|TRBV7-8|TRBJ2-1
TGTGCCAGCAGCCTAAGGGACTTCTCAAATGAGCAGTTCTTC
CASSLRDFSNEQFF
>-|-|TRBV14|TRBJ1-3
TGTGCCAGCAGCCAAGATAAGAGATCCTCTGGAAACACCATATATTTT
CASSQDKRSSGNTIYF
>-|-|TRBV4-2|TRBJ1-3
TGTGCCAGCAGCCAAGGACCCCAGGGTGCTGGAAACACCATATATTTT
CASSQGPQGAGNTIYF
>-|once|TRBV4-2|TRBJ2-7
TGTGCCAGCAGCCAAGAAAGTCTATACTACTTC
CASSQESLYYF
>-|-|TRBV5-1|TRBJ2-3
TGCGCCAGCGCCAGGGGCAGCACAGATACGCAGTATTTT
CASARGSTDTQYF
>-|once|TRBV9|TRBJ2-3
TGTGCCAGCAGCGCTGGAGGGGCGTTCACAGATACGCAGTATTTT
CASSAGGAFTDTQYF